The rows below give T cell receptor beta chains drawn from one sample of a study of cytomegalovirus exposure and HLA in healthy donors. The protocol was immunoSEQ multiplex PCR, while the TCRdb copy is restricted to in-frame clones and leaves out a portion. The sample includes approximately 160,000 clones, 70% to 75% of them seen just once. The sequencing sample was made of PBMCs. The origin of the receptors is a man between 18 and 29 years old in good health and CMV-seropositive. Both conserved end residues are part of each CDR3. D genes are given only for firm matches. Clone size is given for some rows only: seen once, a few or many times, or a class if the clone is expanded.

d_call: TRBD1; v_call: TRBV5-1; j_call: TRBJ1-2; clone_size: few; cdr3_aa: CASRPGQAGSYGYTF; cdr3_nt: TGCGCCAGCAGACCCGGACAGGCTGGGAGCTATGGCTACACCTTC
d_call: NA; v_call: TRBV30; j_call: TRBJ1-2; clone_size: NA; cdr3_aa: CAWSVGHSNGYTF; cdr3_nt: TGTGCCTGGAGTGTAGGACACAGTAATGGCTACACCTTC
d_call: TRBD1; v_call: TRBV9; j_call: TRBJ2-3; clone_size: NA; cdr3_aa: CASSAPGQGTDTQYF; cdr3_nt: TGTGCCAGCAGCGCACCTGGACAGGGGACAGATACGCAGTATTTT
d_call: TRBD1; v_call: TRBV7-3; j_call: TRBJ2-2; clone_size: NA; cdr3_aa: CASMQGAGGELFF; cdr3_nt: TGTGCCAGCATGCAGGGGGCAGGCGGGGAGCTGTTTTTT
d_call: NA; v_call: TRBV28; j_call: TRBJ1-2; clone_size: once; cdr3_aa: CASTPRNYGYTF; cdr3_nt: TGTGCCAGCACCCCGAGAAACTATGGCTACACCTTC
d_call: NA; v_call: TRBV10-3; j_call: TRBJ2-6; clone_size: NA; cdr3_aa: CAITESGSGANVLTF; cdr3_nt: TGTGCCATCACCGAAAGCGGCTCTGGGGCCAACGTCCTGACTTTC
d_call: TRBD2; v_call: TRBV6-1; j_call: TRBJ2-1; clone_size: few; cdr3_aa: CASSGSGASYNEQFF; cdr3_nt: TGTGCCAGCAGTGGAAGCGGGGCCTCCTACAATGAGCAGTTCTTC
d_call: TRBD1; v_call: TRBV11-3; j_call: TRBJ1-1; clone_size: NA; cdr3_aa: CASSKNRGGTEAFF; cdr3_nt: TGTGCCAGCAGCAAAAACAGGGGGGGCACTGAAGCTTTCTTT
d_call: NA; v_call: TRBV7-9; j_call: TRBJ1-1; clone_size: NA; cdr3_aa: CASSLGGQNTEAFF; cdr3_nt: TGTGCCAGCAGCTTGGGGGGGCAGAACACTGAAGCTTTCTTT
d_call: NA; v_call: TRBV13; j_call: TRBJ2-2; clone_size: once; cdr3_aa: CASSLRRGLPNTGELFF; cdr3_nt: TGCGCCAGCAGCTTACGCCGAGGGCTCCCGAACACCGGGGAGCTGTTTTTT
d_call: TRBD1; v_call: TRBV5-1; j_call: TRBJ2-1; clone_size: NA; cdr3_aa: CASSLTRQGNEQFF; cdr3_nt: TGCGCCAGCAGCTTGACGAGACAGGGGAATGAGCAGTTCTTC
d_call: NA; v_call: TRBV9; j_call: TRBJ1-5; clone_size: few; cdr3_aa: CASSPGASNQPQHF; cdr3_nt: TGTGCCAGCAGCCCAGGCGCTAGCAATCAGCCCCAGCATTTT
d_call: NA; v_call: TRBV10-3; j_call: TRBJ1-1; clone_size: NA; cdr3_aa: CAISQDTPWGNTEAFF; cdr3_nt: TGTGCCATCAGCCAGGACACCCCCTGGGGGAACACTGAAGCTTTCTTT
d_call: NA; v_call: TRBV7-9; j_call: TRBJ2-5; clone_size: NA; cdr3_aa: CASSLLAVRETQYF; cdr3_nt: TGTGCCAGCAGCTTATTGGCGGTTCGAGAGACCCAGTACTTC
d_call: NA; v_call: TRBV5-1; j_call: TRBJ1-1; clone_size: NA; cdr3_aa: CASSFGGLGTEAFF; cdr3_nt: TGCGCCAGCAGCTTTGGAGGGTTGGGGACTGAAGCTTTCTTT
d_call: NA; v_call: TRBV7-7; j_call: TRBJ2-5; clone_size: NA; cdr3_aa: CASSLARRETQYF; cdr3_nt: TGTGCTAGCAGCTTAGCGAGAAGAGAGACCCAGTACTTC
d_call: NA; v_call: TRBV25-1; j_call: TRBJ2-6; clone_size: NA; cdr3_aa: CASSMQGTGANVLTF; cdr3_nt: TGTGCCAGCAGTATGCAGGGGACTGGGGCCAACGTCCTGACTTTC
d_call: NA; v_call: TRBV15; j_call: TRBJ2-1; clone_size: once; cdr3_aa: CATSRALGDPREEQFF; cdr3_nt: TGTGCCACCAGCAGAGCCCTCGGGGACCCCCGGGAGGAGCAGTTCTTC
d_call: TRBD1; v_call: TRBV28; j_call: TRBJ2-1; clone_size: NA; cdr3_aa: CASSNRDRGYNEQFF; cdr3_nt: TGTGCCAGCAGTAACCGGGACAGGGGATACAATGAGCAGTTCTTC
d_call: NA; v_call: TRBV6-1; j_call: TRBJ1-6; clone_size: NA; cdr3_aa: CASSEGGGPVMGYNSPLHF; cdr3_nt: TGTGCCAGCAGTGAAGGAGGGGGACCAGTGATGGGGTATAATTCACCCCTCCACTTT
d_call: TRBD1; v_call: TRBV9; j_call: TRBJ1-3; clone_size: NA; cdr3_aa: CASSATGAGNTIYF; cdr3_nt: TGTGCCAGCAGCGCGACAGGGGCTGGAAACACCATATATTTT
d_call: NA; v_call: TRBV19; j_call: TRBJ2-1; clone_size: NA; cdr3_aa: CASSITSLDEQFF; cdr3_nt: TGTGCCAGTAGTATAACTAGCTTGGATGAGCAGTTCTTC
d_call: NA; v_call: TRBV9; j_call: TRBJ2-6; clone_size: NA; cdr3_aa: CASSVGTSGANVLTF; cdr3_nt: TGTGCCAGCAGCGTAGGCACTTCTGGGGCCAACGTCCTGACTTTC
d_call: NA; v_call: TRBV19; j_call: TRBJ1-5; clone_size: NA; cdr3_aa: CASSPKTGRLNQPQHF; cdr3_nt: TGTGCCAGTAGTCCTAAAACCGGGAGACTCAATCAGCCCCAGCATTTT
d_call: TRBD1; v_call: TRBV27; j_call: TRBJ2-5; clone_size: NA; cdr3_aa: CASSLAPGQAQETQYF; cdr3_nt: TGTGCCAGCAGTTTGGCACCGGGACAGGCACAAGAGACCCAGTACTTC
d_call: NA; v_call: TRBV19; j_call: TRBJ1-2; clone_size: NA; cdr3_aa: CASVQGSGGYTF; cdr3_nt: TGTGCCAGTGTACAGGGTTCGGGGGGCTACACCTTC
d_call: NA; v_call: TRBV5-1; j_call: TRBJ2-1; clone_size: NA; cdr3_aa: CASSWGRTSYNEQFF; cdr3_nt: TGCGCCAGCAGCTGGGGGCGGACTAGCTACAATGAGCAGTTCTTC
d_call: NA; v_call: TRBV6-4; j_call: TRBJ1-3; clone_size: NA; cdr3_aa: CASREFGRAGNTIYF; cdr3_nt: TGTGCCAGCAGGGAATTTGGCAGGGCTGGAAACACCATATATTTT
d_call: TRBD1; v_call: TRBV5-1; j_call: TRBJ1-1; clone_size: once; cdr3_aa: CASSYSGTVNTEAFF; cdr3_nt: TGCGCCAGCAGCTATTCCGGGACAGTCAACACTGAAGCTTTCTTT
d_call: NA; v_call: TRBV5-6; j_call: TRBJ2-5; clone_size: NA; cdr3_aa: CASSPGVAVETQYF; cdr3_nt: TGTGCCAGCAGCCCCGGGGTAGCGGTAGAGACCCAGTACTTC
d_call: TRBD1; v_call: TRBV4-2; j_call: TRBJ1-4; clone_size: few; cdr3_aa: CASSSPGQRNEKLFF; cdr3_nt: TGTGCCAGCAGCTCCCCGGGACAGAGGAATGAAAAACTGTTTTTT
d_call: NA; v_call: TRBV28; j_call: TRBJ2-5; clone_size: NA; cdr3_aa: CASSLTQTGTQYF; cdr3_nt: TGTGCCAGCAGTTTGACTCAGACGGGGACCCAGTACTTC
d_call: NA; v_call: TRBV19; j_call: TRBJ1-1; clone_size: NA; cdr3_aa: CASSSRSLLSIEAFF; cdr3_nt: TGTGCCAGTTCCAGTCGGAGCTTACTGTCTATCGAAGCTTTCTTT
d_call: NA; v_call: TRBV19; j_call: TRBJ1-4; clone_size: few; cdr3_aa: CASSIARGLNEKLFF; cdr3_nt: TGTGCCAGTAGTATCGCCCGGGGTCTTAATGAAAAACTGTTTTTT
d_call: NA; v_call: TRBV7-6; j_call: TRBJ1-1; clone_size: NA; cdr3_aa: CAGSSRGVNTEAFF; cdr3_nt: TGTGCCGGCAGCTCCCGGGGGGTGAACACTGAAGCTTTCTTT
d_call: NA; v_call: TRBV7-9; j_call: TRBJ1-1; clone_size: NA; cdr3_aa: CASSPGANTEAFF; cdr3_nt: TGTGCCAGCAGCCCAGGGGCTAACACTGAAGCTTTCTTT
d_call: NA; v_call: TRBV19; j_call: TRBJ2-5; clone_size: NA; cdr3_aa: CASTAAVGPGETQYF; cdr3_nt: TGTGCCAGTACCGCTGCGGTGGGGCCCGGGGAGACCCAGTACTTC
d_call: TRBD1; v_call: TRBV19; j_call: TRBJ1-1; clone_size: NA; cdr3_aa: CASTRDRVGTEAFF; cdr3_nt: TGTGCCAGTACCCGGGACAGGGTGGGCACTGAAGCTTTCTTT
d_call: TRBD2; v_call: TRBV10-3; j_call: TRBJ2-5; clone_size: NA; cdr3_aa: CAISESGLAEIKETQYF; cdr3_nt: TGTGCCATCAGTGAGTCGGGACTAGCGGAGATTAAAGAGACCCAGTACTTC
d_call: NA; v_call: TRBV18; j_call: TRBJ1-1; clone_size: NA; cdr3_aa: CASSPLGHSNTEAFF; cdr3_nt: TGTGCCAGCTCACCACTGGGACACTCTAACACTGAAGCTTTCTTT
d_call: NA; v_call: TRBV7-8; j_call: TRBJ1-2; clone_size: few; cdr3_aa: CASSLDGWSGYTF; cdr3_nt: TGTGCCAGCAGCTTAGATGGGTGGAGCGGCTACACCTTC
d_call: NA; v_call: TRBV5-4; j_call: TRBJ1-2; clone_size: NA; cdr3_aa: CASSFPISGYGYTF; cdr3_nt: TGTGCCAGCAGCTTTCCCATTTCGGGCTATGGCTACACCTTC
d_call: NA; v_call: TRBV27; j_call: TRBJ1-5; clone_size: NA; cdr3_aa: CASSLIGGGSQPQHF; cdr3_nt: TGTGCCAGCAGTTTAATCGGGGGGGGGAGTCAGCCCCAGCATTTT